Here is one T cell receptor (beta chain) with its context. Its antigen is currently unknown. The V end lost 2 bases, the J end lost 1 base, and 12 bases lay between the germline ends. The germline V gene has CDR1 SGHVS and CDR2 FQNEAQ. The CDR3 spans 15 residues. The sample originates from a study of neoadjuvant nivolumab and ipilimumab in lung cancer. Study observations and caveats: Resected tumors had greater TCR richness and clonality than uninvolved lung. TCR clonality did not significantly correlate with pathologic tumor regression.

Assay used: immunoSEQ multiplex PCR; TCRdb lists only in-frame clones, some missing. The sample holds approximately 17,000 clones; around 80% are singletons and the top ten take 6.5% to 9%. V gene TRBV7-8 combines with J gene TRBJ2-7; a possible D gene is TRBD1 (7 bases). The origin of this receptor is an adult with non-small cell lung cancer. The sample was tumor tissue, taken after neoadjuvant nivolumab, alone or with ipilimumab, at or shortly before surgery. CDR3 amino acids: CASSLQGGRSYEQYF. CDR3 coding DNA: TGTGCCAGCAGCTTACAGGGGGGTCGATCCTACGAGCAGTACTTC.